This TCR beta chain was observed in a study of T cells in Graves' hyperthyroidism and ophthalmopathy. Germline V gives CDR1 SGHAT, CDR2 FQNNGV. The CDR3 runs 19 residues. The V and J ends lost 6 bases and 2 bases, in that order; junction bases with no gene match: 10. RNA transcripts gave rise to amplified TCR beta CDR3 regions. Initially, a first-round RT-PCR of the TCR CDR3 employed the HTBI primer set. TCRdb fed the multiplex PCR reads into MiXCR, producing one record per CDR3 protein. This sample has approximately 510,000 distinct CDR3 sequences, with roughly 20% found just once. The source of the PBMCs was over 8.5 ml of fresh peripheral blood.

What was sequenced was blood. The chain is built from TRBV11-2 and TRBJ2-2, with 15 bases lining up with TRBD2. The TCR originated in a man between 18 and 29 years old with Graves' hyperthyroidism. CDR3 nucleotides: TGTGCCAGCAGTCTGAGGACTAGCGGGGGGGCCGCTAACACCGGGGAGCTGTTTTTT. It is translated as CASSLRTSGGAANTGELFF.